This record concerns one T cell receptor (beta chain) sequence. The antigen is unknown. This table comes from immunoSEQ multiplex PCR, and its TCRdb copy is limited to in-frame clones, with some not included. The sample has about 87,000 clones, under 90% seen once. This specimen belongs to a study of Ad26.COV2.S vaccination and SARS-CoV-2 variants. Findings and caveats of the study: The study found similar non-spike TCR breadth in vaccine and placebo recipients. The TCR breadth and depth analyses may have understated or missed part of the total T cell responses. Recipients given vaccine exceeded placebo recipients in spike-specific TCR breadth. In vaccinated individuals, spike-specific CD8+ and CD4+ T cell responses reportedly displayed substantial breadth.

Germline V CDR1 and CDR2: SGHRS, YFSETQ. V lost 4 bases, J lost 3 bases, and 8 bases stayed unmatched. This CDR3 is 15 amino acids long. The clonotype originates from a human donor who had recovered from COVID-19. The J gene is TRBJ2-7, the V gene TRBV5-1; 9 nucleotides agree with TRBD1. The sample was peripheral blood, taken after recovery from COVID-19. Here the CDR3 reads CASSLVADRGYEQYF. DNA of the CDR3: TGCGCCAGCAGCCTTGTAGCGGACAGGGGCTACGAGCAGTACTTC.